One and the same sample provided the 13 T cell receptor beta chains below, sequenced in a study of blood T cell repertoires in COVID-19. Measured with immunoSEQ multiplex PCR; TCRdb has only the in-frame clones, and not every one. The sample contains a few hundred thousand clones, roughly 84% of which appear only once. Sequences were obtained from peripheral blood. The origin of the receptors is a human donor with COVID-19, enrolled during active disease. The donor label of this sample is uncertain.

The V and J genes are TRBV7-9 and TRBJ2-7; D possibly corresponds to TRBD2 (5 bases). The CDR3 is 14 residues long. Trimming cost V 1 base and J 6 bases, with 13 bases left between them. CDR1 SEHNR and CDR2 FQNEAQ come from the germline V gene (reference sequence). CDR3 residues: CASSLVIGEREQYF. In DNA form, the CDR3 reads TGTGCCAGCAGCTTAGTTATCGGGGAACGCGAGCAGTACTTC.

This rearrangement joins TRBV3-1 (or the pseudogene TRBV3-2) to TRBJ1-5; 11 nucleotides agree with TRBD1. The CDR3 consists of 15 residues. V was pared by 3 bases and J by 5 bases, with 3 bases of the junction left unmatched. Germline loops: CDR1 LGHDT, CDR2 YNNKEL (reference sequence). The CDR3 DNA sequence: TGTGCCAGCAGCCAGGGACAGGGGGAATATCAGCCCCAGCATTTT. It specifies CASSQGQGEYQPQHF.

CDR3 DNA: TGCGCCAGCAGCTTGGGCTCGAGGGGCACAGATACGCAGTATTTT. This gives the protein CASSLGSRGTDTQYF. J is TRBJ2-3 and V is TRBV5-1, with D maybe TRBD2 (5 bases). V gave up 0 bases and J gave up 1 base, with 9 bases separating them. Germline CDR1 SGHRS, CDR2 YFSETQ. The CDR3 extends over 15 amino acids.

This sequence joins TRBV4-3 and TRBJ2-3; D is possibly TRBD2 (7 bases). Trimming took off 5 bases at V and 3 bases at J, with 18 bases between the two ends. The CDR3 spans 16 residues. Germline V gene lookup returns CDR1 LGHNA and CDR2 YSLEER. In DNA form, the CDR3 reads TGCGCCAGCAGCTCCCTGGGGGGGGGCAGGACAGATACGCAGTATTTT. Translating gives CASSSLGGGRTDTQYF.

The CDR3 loop reads CASSGGSKDQPQHF. In nucleotides, the CDR3 is TGTGCCAGCAGTGGCGGGAGCAAGGATCAGCCCCAGCATTTT. The chain links TRBV27 to TRBJ1-5; no clear D. V was clipped by 5 bases and J by 5 bases, with 13 bases between them. Germline lookup yields CDR1 MNHEY and CDR2 SMNVEV (reference sequence). The CDR3 has 14 residues.

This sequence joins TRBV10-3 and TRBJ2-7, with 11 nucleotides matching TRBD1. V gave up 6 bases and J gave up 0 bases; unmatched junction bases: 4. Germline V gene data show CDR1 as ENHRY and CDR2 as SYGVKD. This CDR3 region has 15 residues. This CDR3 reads CAIRGDRGDSYEQYF. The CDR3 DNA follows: TGTGCCATCAGGGGGGACAGGGGGGACTCCTACGAGCAGTACTTC.

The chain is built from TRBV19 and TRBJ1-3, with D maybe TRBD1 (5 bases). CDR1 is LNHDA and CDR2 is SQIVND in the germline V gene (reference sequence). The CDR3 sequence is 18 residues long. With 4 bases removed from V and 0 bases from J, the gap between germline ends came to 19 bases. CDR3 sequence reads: CASSTTGGRVGSGNTIYF. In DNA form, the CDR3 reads TGTGCCAGTAGTACTACCGGTGGCAGGGTGGGCTCTGGAAACACCATATATTTT. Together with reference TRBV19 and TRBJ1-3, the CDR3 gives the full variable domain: DGGITQSPKYLFRKEGQNVTLSCEQNLNHDAMYWYRQDPGQGLRLIYYSQIVNDFQKGDIAEGYSVSREKKESFPLTVTSAQKNPTAFYLCASSTTGGRVGSGNTIYFGEGSWLTVV.

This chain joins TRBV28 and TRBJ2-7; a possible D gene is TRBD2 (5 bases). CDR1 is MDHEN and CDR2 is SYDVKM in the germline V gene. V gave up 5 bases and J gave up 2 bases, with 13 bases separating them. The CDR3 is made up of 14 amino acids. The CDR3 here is CASSVPGDTYEQYF. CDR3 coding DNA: TGTGCCAGCAGTGTCCCCGGGGATACCTACGAGCAGTACTTC.

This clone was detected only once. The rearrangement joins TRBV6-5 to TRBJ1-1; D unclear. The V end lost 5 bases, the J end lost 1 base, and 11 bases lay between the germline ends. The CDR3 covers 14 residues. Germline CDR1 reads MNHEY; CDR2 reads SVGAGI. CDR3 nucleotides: TGTGCCAGCAGTCTGCGGCCCCCGAACACTGAAGCTTTCTTT. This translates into CASSLRPPNTEAFF.

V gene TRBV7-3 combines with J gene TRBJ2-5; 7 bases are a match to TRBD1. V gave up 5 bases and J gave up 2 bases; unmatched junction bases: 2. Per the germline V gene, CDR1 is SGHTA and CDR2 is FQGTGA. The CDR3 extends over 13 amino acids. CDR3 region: CASSKGAQETQYF. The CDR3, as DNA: TGTGCCAGCAGCAAGGGGGCGCAAGAGACCCAGTACTTC.

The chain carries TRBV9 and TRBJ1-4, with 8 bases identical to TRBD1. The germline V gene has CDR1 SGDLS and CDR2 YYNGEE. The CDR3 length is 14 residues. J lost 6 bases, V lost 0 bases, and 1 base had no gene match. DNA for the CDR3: TGTGCCAGCAGCGTAGCAGGGGGCTATGAAAAACTGTTTTTT. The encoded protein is CASSVAGGYEKLFF.

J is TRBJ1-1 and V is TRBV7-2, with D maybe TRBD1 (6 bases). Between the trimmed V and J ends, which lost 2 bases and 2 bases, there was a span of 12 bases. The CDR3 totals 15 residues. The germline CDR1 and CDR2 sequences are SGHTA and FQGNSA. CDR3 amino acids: CASSLRRTENTEAFF. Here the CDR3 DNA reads TGTGCCAGCAGCTTACGAAGGACAGAAAACACTGAAGCTTTCTTT. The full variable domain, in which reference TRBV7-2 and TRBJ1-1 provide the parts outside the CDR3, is GAGVSQSPSNKVTEKGKDVELRCDPISGHTALYWYRQSLGQGLEFLIYFQGNSAPDKSGLPSDRFSAERTGGSVSTLTIQRTQQEDSAVYLCASSLRRTENTEAFFGQGTRLTVV.

In DNA form, the CDR3 reads TGTGCCAGTAGTACCCTTGGACAGGGGGTCCCCAATGAGCAGTTCTTC. It translates to CASSTLGQGVPNEQFF. V and J are TRBV19 and TRBJ2-1, with 10 bases matching TRBD1. CDR3 size: 16 residues. Germline values: CDR1 LNHDA, CDR2 SQIVND (reference sequence). The ends lost 4 bases at V and 6 bases at J; junction bases unmatched: 9. The entire variable domain, with the rest obtained from reference TRBV19 and TRBJ2-1, is as follows: DGGITQSPKYLFRKEGQNVTLSCEQNLNHDAMYWYRQDPGQGLRLIYYSQIVNDFQKGDIAEGYSVSREKKESFPLTVTSAQKNPTAFYLCASSTLGQGVPNEQFFGPGTRLTVL.